The 19 T cell receptor beta chains reported below all come from one sample, sequenced in a study of T cell changes during pregnancy in multiple sclerosis. Profiling relied on immunoSEQ multiplex PCR, and the TCRdb table lists in-frame clones only, not all of them. This table has 59,000 or so clones, about 94% appearing once. Source: peripheral blood, taken in the third trimester of pregnancy. The source is a female donor in good health, enrolled as a control in a pregnancy study.

This rearrangement joins TRBV6-6 to TRBJ1-2; D unclear. From germline, CDR1 is MNHNY and CDR2 SVGAGI (reference sequence). Trimming shortened V by 0 bases and J by 3 bases, and 8 bases separated the two germline ends. This CDR3 has 14 amino acids. This CDR3 is CASSYSWAHYGYTF. CDR3 coding DNA: TGTGCCAGCAGTTACTCGTGGGCACACTATGGCTACACCTTC.

The V gene is TRBV18, the J gene TRBJ2-5; D gene uncertain. The CDR3 extends over 15 amino acids. Germline V gene lookup returns CDR1 KGHSH and CDR2 LQKENI. V was shortened by 2 bases and J by 1 base, with 11 bases between the two germline ends. The CDR3 nucleotides are TGTGCCAGCTCACCAATCTTAGCAGTCCAAGAGACCCAGTACTTC. Protein: CASSPILAVQETQYF.

V gene TRBV7-2 combines with J gene TRBJ1-5; D is undetermined. The germline V gene encodes CDR1 SGHTA and CDR2 FQGNSA. Trimming shortened V by 0 bases and J by 4 bases, and 7 bases separated the two germline ends. The CDR3 loop spans 14 amino acids. CDR3 sequence: CASSLAAVNQPQHF. The CDR3 DNA reads TGTGCCAGCAGCTTAGCGGCAGTTAATCAGCCCCAGCATTTT.

J is TRBJ1-1 and V is TRBV4-1; D is possibly TRBD1 (6 bases). V dropped 1 base and J dropped 8 bases, with 8 bases sitting between them. CDR3 length: 12 residues. Germline V CDR1 and CDR2: MGHRA, YSYEKL. CDR3 protein: CASSQAGTEAFF. Written as DNA, the CDR3 is TGCGCCAGCAGCCAAGCCGGGACAGAAGCTTTCTTT.

The chain is built from TRBV5-4 and TRBJ2-5, with D perhaps TRBD1 (6 bases). The V end lost 6 bases, the J end lost 2 bases, and 23 bases lay between the germline ends. The CDR3 is 17 residues long. The germline CDR1 and CDR2 sequences are SGHNT and YYREEE (reference sequence). In DNA, the CDR3 is TGTGCCAGCACCCGTATGAGAACAGGGACCCTACAAGAGACCCAGTACTTC. The encoded protein is CASTRMRTGTLQETQYF.

The chain joins TRBV7-6 to TRBJ1-2, with D unresolved. V lost 5 bases and J 6 bases, leaving 13 bases between the germline ends. CDR3 size: 13 residues. Germline-derived CDR1 and CDR2 are SGHVS and FNYEAQ. CDR3 nucleotides: TGTGCCAGCAGCGCGGCTCGGCACGATGGCTACACCTTC. It is translated as CASSAARHDGYTF.

In this sample, this clone turned up once. The same CDR3 is also encoded by other DNA sequences in this sample. CDR3 nucleotides: TGTGCCAGCAGCTTAACGGGACTAGTTTACAATGAGCAGTTCTTC. Its protein is CASSLTGLVYNEQFF. V gene TRBV7-2 combines with J gene TRBJ2-1; the match to TRBD2 covers 8 bases. Germline V lookup: CDR1 SGHTA, CDR2 FQGNSA. The V and J ends lost 2 bases and 4 bases, in that order; junction bases with no gene match: 4. CDR3 length: 15 residues.

The rearrangement joins TRBV5-1 to TRBJ1-5; D unclear. This CDR3 spans 14 amino acids. Between the trimmed V and J ends, which lost 2 bases and 6 bases, there was a span of 12 bases. The V gene's germline CDR1 is SGHRS and CDR2 YFSETQ. The CDR3 is CASSLSLNAQPQHF. The CDR3 DNA reads as TGCGCCAGCAGCTTAAGCCTTAATGCTCAGCCCCAGCATTTT.

This chain links TRBV2 with TRBJ2-7, with a tentative D call TRBD1 (5 bases). CDR3 size: 15 residues. In germline, CDR1 is SNHLY, CDR2 FYNNEI. V was trimmed by 1 base and J by 1 base, leaving 11 bases between them. CDR3 bases: TGTGCCAGCAGTGAAGAACAGGAATTATCCTACGAGCAGTACTTC. Translated, it gives CASSEEQELSYEQYF.

For the CDR3, the DNA is TGTGCCAGCAGCTTAAGCAGGGATCGGGAGCAGTACTTC. Amino acid sequence: CASSLSRDREQYF. The V and J genes are TRBV7-3 and TRBJ2-7; D possibly corresponds to TRBD1 (5 bases). CDR1 is SGHTA, CDR2 FQGTGA, per germline. The CDR3 is 13 residues long. Trimming took off 1 base at V and 7 bases at J, with 11 bases between the two ends.

The chain carries TRBV5-1 and TRBJ2-1, with 13 bases aligning to TRBD2. This CDR3 has 15 amino acids. Germline V gene sequence: CDR1 SGHRS, CDR2 YFSETQ. The trim removed 3 bases at V and 4 bases at J, leaving 1 base unmatched. In DNA form, the CDR3 reads TGCGCCAGCAGCTCGGGACTAGCGGGGTACAATGAGCAGTTCTTC. Translation gives CASSSGLAGYNEQFF.

The CDR3 DNA sequence: TGTGCCAGCAGCTTGGGTTTGCGGGGAGCCTACGAGCAGTACTTC. It codes for CASSLGLRGAYEQYF. The chain combines TRBV7-2 with TRBJ2-7, with a possible D match to TRBD2 (6 bases). The CDR3 is made up of 15 amino acids. With 3 bases removed from V and 2 bases from J, the gap between germline ends came to 14 bases. Germline CDR1 reads SGHTA; CDR2 reads FQGNSA.

The chain carries TRBV4-3 and TRBJ2-4, with a tentative D call TRBD2 (6 bases). V lost 0 bases to trimming and J lost 7 bases, with 16 bases between them. The CDR3 sequence is 16 residues long. Germline CDR1 is LGHNA and CDR2 is YSLEER. The CDR3 DNA is TGCGCCAGCAGCCAAGATCGGCAGCGGGCGGTGAACATTCAGTACTTC. Translating gives CASSQDRQRAVNIQYF.

The chain is built from TRBV9 and TRBJ2-1; 13 positions agree with TRBD2. There are 17 residues in the CDR3. The V gene's germline CDR1 is SGDLS and CDR2 YYNGEE. The V gene end was trimmed by 2 bases and the J gene end by 5 bases; junction bases not matched to a gene: 7. The CDR3 spells CASSVDPGTSGNNEQFF. CDR3 sequence (DNA): TGTGCCAGCAGCGTCGACCCGGGGACTAGCGGGAACAATGAGCAGTTCTTC.

This clone was seen a single time. The rearrangement links TRBV28 to TRBJ1-2; no definite D call. This CDR3 has 14 amino acids. The V end lost 6 bases, the J end lost 0 bases, and 11 bases lay between the germline ends. Germline loops: CDR1 MDHEN, CDR2 SYDVKM. The CDR3 DNA follows: TGTGCCAGCAGGAACAGCCCTCCTAACTATGGCTACACCTTC. It is translated as CASRNSPPNYGYTF.

The chain has TRBV27 and TRBJ2-7, with D hard to call. Germline assignment: CDR1 MNHEY and CDR2 SMNVEV (reference sequence). CDR3 length: 14 residues. The ends were cut back, 3 bases at V and 0 bases at J, with 9 bases in the middle. CDR3 nucleotide sequence: TGTGCCAGCAGTTTCCGCCAGGACTCCTACGAGCAGTACTTC. Its translation: CASSFRQDSYEQYF.

This clone was detected once. The chain employs TRBV4-1 and TRBJ2-7, with 7 positions matching TRBD1. CDR3 size: 15 residues. Germline CDR1 MGHRA, CDR2 YSYEKL. Trimming took 2 bases from V and 2 from J; bases not matched to a gene: 6. The CDR3: CASSQLGTVTYEQYF. The CDR3 DNA reads TGCGCCAGCAGCCAATTAGGGACAGTAACCTACGAGCAGTACTTC.

The CDR3 region has the DNA TGTGCCAGCAGCTTATCCCATCGGGAGCCGTATGGCTACACCTTC. Residues: CASSLSHREPYGYTF. The chain uses TRBV7-2 and TRBJ1-2; no firm D call. The V and J ends lost 2 bases and 5 bases respectively, with 15 bases between them. CDR1 and CDR2 (germline): SGHTA, FQGNSA. CDR3 size: 15 residues.

V gene TRBV11-3 combines with J gene TRBJ1-1; 9 nucleotides line up with TRBD1. Germline V lookup: CDR1 SGHNT, CDR2 YENEEA. The V and J ends lost 0 bases and 9 bases, in that order; junction bases with no gene match: 14. This CDR3 is 17 amino acids long. CDR3 coding DNA: TGTGCCAGCAGCTTAGATCTTTATGCGGACAGGGGCGCGCAAGCTTTCTTT. Its translation is CASSLDLYADRGAQAFF.